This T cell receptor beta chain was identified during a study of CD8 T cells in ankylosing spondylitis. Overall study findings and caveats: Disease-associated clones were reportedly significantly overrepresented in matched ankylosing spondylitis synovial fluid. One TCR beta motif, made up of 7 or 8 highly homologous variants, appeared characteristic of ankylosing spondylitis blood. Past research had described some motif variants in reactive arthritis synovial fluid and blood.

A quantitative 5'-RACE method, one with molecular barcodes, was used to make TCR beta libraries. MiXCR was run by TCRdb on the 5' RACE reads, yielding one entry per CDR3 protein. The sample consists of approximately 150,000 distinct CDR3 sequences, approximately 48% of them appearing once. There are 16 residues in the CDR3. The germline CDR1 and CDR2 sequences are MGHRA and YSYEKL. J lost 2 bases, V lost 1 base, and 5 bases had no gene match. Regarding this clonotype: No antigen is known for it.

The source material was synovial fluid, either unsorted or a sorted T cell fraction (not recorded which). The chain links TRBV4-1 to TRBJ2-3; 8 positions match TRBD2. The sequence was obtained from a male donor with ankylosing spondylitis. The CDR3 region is CASSQVLAGYTDTQYF. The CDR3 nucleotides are TGCGCCAGCAGCCAAGTCCTAGCGGGCTACACAGATACGCAGTATTTT.